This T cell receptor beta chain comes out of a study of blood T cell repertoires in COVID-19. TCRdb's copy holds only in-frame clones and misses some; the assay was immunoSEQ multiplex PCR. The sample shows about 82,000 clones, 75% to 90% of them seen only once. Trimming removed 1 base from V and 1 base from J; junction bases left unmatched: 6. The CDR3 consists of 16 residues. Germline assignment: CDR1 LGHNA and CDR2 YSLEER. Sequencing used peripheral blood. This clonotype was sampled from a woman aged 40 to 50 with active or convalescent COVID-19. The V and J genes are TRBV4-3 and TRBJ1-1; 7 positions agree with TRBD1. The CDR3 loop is CASSQGPQGGNTEAFF. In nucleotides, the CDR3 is TGCGCCAGCAGCCAAGGACCTCAGGGGGGGAACACTGAAGCTTTCTTT.